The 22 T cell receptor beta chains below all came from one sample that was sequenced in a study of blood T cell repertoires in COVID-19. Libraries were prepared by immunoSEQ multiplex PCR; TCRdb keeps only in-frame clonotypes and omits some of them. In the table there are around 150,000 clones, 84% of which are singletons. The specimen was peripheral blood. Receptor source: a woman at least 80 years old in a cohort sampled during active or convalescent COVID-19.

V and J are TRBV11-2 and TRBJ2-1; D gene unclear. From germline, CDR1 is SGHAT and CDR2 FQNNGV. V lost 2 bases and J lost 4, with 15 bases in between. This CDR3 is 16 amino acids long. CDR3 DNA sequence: TGTGCCAGCAGCTTAAATGAGTTTAGCCAATACAATGAGCAGTTCTTC. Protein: CASSLNEFSQYNEQFF.

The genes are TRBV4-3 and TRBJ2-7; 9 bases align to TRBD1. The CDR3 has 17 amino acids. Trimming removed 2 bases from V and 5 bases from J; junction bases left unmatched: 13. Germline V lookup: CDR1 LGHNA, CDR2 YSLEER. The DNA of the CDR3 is TGCGCCAGCAGCCAAAGGGACAGGGACTACTCTTACCACGAGCAGTACGTC. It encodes CASSQRDRDYSYHEQYV.

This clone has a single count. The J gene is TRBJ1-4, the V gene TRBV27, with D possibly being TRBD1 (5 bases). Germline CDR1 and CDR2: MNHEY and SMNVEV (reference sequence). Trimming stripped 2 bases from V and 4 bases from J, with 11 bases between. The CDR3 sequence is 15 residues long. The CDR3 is CASSLGARLNEKLFF. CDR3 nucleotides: TGTGCCAGCAGTTTAGGGGCCCGTCTTAATGAAAAACTGTTTTTT.

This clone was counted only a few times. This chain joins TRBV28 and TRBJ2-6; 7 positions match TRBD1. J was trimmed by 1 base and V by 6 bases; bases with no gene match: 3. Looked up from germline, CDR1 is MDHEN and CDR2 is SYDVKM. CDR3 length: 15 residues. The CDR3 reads CASRTGSSGANVLTF. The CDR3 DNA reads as TGTGCCAGCAGGACAGGGTCTTCTGGGGCCAACGTCCTGACTTTC.

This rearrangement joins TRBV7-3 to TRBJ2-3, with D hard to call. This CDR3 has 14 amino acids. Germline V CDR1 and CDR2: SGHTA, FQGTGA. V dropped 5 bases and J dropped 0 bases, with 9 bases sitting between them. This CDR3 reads CASSATTSTDTQYF. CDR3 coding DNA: TGTGCCAGCAGCGCTACGACTAGCACAGATACGCAGTATTTT.

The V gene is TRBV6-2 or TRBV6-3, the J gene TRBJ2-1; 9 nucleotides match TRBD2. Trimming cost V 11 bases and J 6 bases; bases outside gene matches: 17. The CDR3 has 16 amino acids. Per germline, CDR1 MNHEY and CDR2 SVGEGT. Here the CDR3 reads CAPSYSGRGGINEQFF. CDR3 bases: TGTGCCCCCAGTTACTCGGGGCGGGGGGGAATCAATGAGCAGTTCTTC.

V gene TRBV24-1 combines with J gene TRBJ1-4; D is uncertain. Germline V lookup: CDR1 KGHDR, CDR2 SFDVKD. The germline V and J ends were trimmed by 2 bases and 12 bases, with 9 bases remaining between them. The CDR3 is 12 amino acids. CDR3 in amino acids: CATSDSVGELFF. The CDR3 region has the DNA TGTGCCACCAGTGATTCGGTGGGAGAACTGTTTTTT.

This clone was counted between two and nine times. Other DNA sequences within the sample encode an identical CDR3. The CDR3 sequence is CASSLRGQGVGYTF. In DNA, the CDR3 is TGTGCCAGCAGTTTAAGGGGACAGGGAGTCGGCTACACCTTC. The V gene is TRBV27, the J gene TRBJ1-2, with 9 bases identical to TRBD1. The germline V gene has CDR1 MNHEY and CDR2 SMNVEV (reference sequence). The CDR3 is 14 amino acids. The V and J ends lost 2 bases and 8 bases, in that order; junction bases with no gene match: 6.

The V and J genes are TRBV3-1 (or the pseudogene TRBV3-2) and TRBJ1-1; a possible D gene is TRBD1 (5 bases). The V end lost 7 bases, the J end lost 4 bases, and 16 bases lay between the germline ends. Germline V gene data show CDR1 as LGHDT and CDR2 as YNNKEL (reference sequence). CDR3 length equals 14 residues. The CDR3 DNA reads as TGTGCCAGCACCAACTTCGGGGGAAGCACTGAAGCTTTCTTT. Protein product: CASTNFGGSTEAFF.

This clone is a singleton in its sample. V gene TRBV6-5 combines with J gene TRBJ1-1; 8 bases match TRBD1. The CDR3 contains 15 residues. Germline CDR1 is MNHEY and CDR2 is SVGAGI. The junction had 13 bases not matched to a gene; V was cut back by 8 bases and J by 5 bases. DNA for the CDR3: TGTGCCAGCTTCGACAGGGGAATTATGAGTACTGAAGCTTTCTTT. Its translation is CASFDRGIMSTEAFF.

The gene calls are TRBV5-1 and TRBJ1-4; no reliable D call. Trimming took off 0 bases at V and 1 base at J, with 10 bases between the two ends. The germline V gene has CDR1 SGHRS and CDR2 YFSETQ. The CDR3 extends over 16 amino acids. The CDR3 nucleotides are TGCGCCAGCAGCTTGGGCAGCGTCAAAACTAATGAAAAACTGTTTTTT. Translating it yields CASSLGSVKTNEKLFF.

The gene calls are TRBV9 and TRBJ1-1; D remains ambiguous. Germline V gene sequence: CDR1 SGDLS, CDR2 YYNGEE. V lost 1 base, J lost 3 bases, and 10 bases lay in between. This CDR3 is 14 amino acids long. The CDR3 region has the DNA TGTGCCAGCAGCGTACGGGAGGCCTACACTGAAGCTTTCTTT. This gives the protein CASSVREAYTEAFF.

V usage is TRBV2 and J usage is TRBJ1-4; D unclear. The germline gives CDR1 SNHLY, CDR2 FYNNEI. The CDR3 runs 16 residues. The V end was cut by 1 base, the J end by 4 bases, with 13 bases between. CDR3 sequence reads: CASSEGVQAYNEKLFF. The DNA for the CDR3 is TGTGCCAGCAGTGAAGGGGTGCAGGCTTATAATGAAAAACTGTTTTTT.

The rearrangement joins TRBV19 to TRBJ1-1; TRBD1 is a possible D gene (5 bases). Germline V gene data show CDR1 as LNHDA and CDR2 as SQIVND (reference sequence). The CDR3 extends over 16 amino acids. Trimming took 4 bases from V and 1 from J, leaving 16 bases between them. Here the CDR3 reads CASSTTREGENTEAFF. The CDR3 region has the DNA TGTGCCAGTAGTACCACAAGAGAAGGGGAGAACACTGAAGCTTTCTTT.

CDR3 nucleotides: TGCGCCAGCAGCCATTCCCCTGGACAGCCCAATCAGCCCCAGCATTTT. This sequence encodes CASSHSPGQPNQPQHF. The V gene is TRBV4-1, the J gene TRBJ1-5; possibly TRBD1 for D (6 bases). Germline V lookup: CDR1 MGHRA, CDR2 YSYEKL. The CDR3 extends over 16 amino acids. V lost 3 bases and J 3 bases, leaving 15 bases between the germline ends.

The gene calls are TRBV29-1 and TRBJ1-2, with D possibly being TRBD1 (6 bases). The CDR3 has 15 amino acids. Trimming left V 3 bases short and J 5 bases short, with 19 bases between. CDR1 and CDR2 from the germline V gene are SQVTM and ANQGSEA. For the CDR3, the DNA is TGCAGCGTTGACACAAGATCGGGGGGCTTTTATGGCTACACCTTC. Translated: CSVDTRSGGFYGYTF.

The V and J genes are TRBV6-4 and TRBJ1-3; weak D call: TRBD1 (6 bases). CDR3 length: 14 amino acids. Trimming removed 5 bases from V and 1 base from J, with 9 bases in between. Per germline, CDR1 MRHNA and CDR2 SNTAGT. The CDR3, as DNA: TGTGCCAGCAGTAGGGACATATCTGGAAACACCATATATTTT. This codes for CASSRDISGNTIYF.

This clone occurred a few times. DNA of the CDR3: TGTGCCAGCAGCGTAGCTCCCCAGGGATCGTCTGCCTTTGGAAACACCATATATTTT. It is translated as CASSVAPQGSSAFGNTIYF. The chain couples TRBV9 to TRBJ1-3; tentative D call: TRBD1 (5 bases). The V gene lost 0 bases and the J gene lost 3 bases, with 22 bases spanning the gap. The CDR3 is 19 amino acids. Per germline, CDR1 SGDLS and CDR2 YYNGEE. Complete variable domain (other parts from reference TRBV9 and TRBJ1-3): DSGVTQTPKHLITATGQRVTLRCSPRSGDLSVYWYQQSLDQGLQFLIQYYNGEERAKGNILERFSAQQFPDLHSELNLSSLELGDSALYFCASSVAPQGSSAFGNTIYFGEGSWLTVV.

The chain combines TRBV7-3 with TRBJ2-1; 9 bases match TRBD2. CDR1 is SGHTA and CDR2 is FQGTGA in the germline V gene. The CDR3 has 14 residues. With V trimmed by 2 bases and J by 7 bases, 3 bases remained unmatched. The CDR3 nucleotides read TGTGCCAGCAGCTTACTAGCGGGAACTAATGAGCAGTTCTTC. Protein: CASSLLAGTNEQFF.

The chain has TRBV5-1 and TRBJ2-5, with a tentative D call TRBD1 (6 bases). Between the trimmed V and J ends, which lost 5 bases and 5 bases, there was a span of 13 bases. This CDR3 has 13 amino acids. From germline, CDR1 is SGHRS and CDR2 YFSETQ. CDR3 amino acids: CASRDSVGETQYF. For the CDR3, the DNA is TGCGCCAGCAGGGACAGTGTAGGGGAGACCCAGTACTTC.

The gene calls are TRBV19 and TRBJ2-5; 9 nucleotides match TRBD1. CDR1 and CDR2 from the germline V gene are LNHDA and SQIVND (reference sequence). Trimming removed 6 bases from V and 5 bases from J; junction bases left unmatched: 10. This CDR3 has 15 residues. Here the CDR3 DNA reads TGTGCCAGTAGGACCGGGACAGGGAATGGGGAGACCCAGTACTTC. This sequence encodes CASRTGTGNGETQYF.

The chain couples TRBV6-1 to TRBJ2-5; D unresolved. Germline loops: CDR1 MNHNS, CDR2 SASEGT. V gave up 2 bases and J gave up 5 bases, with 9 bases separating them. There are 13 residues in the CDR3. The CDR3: CASSEMRMETQYF. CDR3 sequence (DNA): TGTGCCAGCAGTGAAATGCGTATGGAGACCCAGTACTTC.